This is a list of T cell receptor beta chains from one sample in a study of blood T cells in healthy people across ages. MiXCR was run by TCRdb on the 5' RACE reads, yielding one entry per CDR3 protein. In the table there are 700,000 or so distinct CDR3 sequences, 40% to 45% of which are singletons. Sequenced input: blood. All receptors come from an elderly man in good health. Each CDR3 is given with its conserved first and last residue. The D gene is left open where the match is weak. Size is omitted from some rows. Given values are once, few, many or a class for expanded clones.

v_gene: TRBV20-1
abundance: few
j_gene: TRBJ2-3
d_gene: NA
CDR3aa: CSARDQGLASTDTQYF
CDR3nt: TGCAGTGCTAGAGATCAAGGTCTAGCGAGCACAGATACGCAGTATTTT

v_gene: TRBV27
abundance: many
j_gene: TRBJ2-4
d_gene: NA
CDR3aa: CASSWGYASKNIQYF
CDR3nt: TGTGCCAGCAGTTGGGGGTATGCTTCCAAAAACATTCAGTACTTC

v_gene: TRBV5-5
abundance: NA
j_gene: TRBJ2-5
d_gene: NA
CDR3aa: CASNINTMGETQYF
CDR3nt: TGTGCCAGCAACATAAACACTATGGGAGAGACCCAGTACTTC

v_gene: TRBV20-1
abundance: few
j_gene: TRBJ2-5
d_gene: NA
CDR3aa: CSASIVRVSGSLETQYF
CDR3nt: TGCAGTGCTAGTATAGTTCGCGTGTCAGGGAGTCTGGAGACCCAGTACTTC

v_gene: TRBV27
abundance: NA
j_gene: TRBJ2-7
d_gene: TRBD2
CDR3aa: CARRPGGARYEQYF
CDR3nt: TGTGCCCGCAGACCGGGAGGGGCTAGATACGAGCAGTACTTC

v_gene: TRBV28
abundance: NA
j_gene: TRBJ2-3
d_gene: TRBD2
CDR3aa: CASSESGTSVSTDTQYF
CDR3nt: TGTGCCAGCAGTGAATCCGGGACTAGCGTTAGCACAGATACGCAGTATTTT

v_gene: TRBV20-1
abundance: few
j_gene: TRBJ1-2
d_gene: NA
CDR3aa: CSARDAGFGGYTF
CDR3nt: TGCAGTGCTAGAGACGCAGGGTTTGGGGGCTACACCTTC

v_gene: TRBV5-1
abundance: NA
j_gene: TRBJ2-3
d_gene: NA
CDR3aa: CASSLTVGDTQYF
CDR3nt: TGCGCCAGCAGCTTGACGGTGGGGGATACGCAGTATTTT

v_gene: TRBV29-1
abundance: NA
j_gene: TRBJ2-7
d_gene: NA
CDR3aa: CSVCPGKDYEQYF
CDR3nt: TGCAGCGTTTGTCCGGGGAAGGACTACGAGCAGTACTTC

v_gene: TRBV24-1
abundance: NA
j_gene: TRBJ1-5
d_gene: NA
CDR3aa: CATSEGGRGNQPQHF
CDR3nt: TGTGCCACCTCCGAGGGGGGGAGAGGCAATCAGCCCCAGCATTTT

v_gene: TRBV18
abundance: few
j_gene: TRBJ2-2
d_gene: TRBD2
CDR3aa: CASSLLTSGLSTGELFF
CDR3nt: TGTGCCAGCTCACTCCTGACTAGCGGACTAAGCACCGGGGAGCTGTTTTTT

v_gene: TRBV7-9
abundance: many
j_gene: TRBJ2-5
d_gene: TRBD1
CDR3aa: CASSPQGAEPQETQYF
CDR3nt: TGTGCCAGCAGCCCTCAGGGGGCGGAGCCTCAAGAGACCCAGTACTTC

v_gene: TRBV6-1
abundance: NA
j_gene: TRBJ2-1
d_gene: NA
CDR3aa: CASSAKDRQFF
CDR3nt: TGTGCCAGCAGTGCCAAGGACAGGCAGTTCTTC

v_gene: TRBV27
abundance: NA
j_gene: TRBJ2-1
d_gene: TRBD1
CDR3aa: CASSLPGTANNEQFF
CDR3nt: TGTGCCAGCAGTCTCCCCGGGACAGCTAACAATGAGCAGTTCTTC

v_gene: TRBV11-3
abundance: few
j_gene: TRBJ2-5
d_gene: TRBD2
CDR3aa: CASSPGTSGRGVETQYF
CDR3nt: TGTGCCAGCAGCCCGGGGACTAGCGGGAGAGGGGTGGAGACCCAGTACTTC

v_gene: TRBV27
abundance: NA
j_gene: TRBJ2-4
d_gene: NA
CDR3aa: CASSLVSGVQYF
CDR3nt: TGTGCCAGCAGTTTGGTGTCAGGCGTGCAGTACTTC

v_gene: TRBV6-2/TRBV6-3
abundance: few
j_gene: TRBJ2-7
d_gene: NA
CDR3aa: CASRKGGGPYEQYF
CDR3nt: TGTGCCAGCAGAAAAGGAGGGGGACCCTACGAGCAGTACTTC

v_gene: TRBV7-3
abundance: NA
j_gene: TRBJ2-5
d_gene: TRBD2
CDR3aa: CASSLTTSGRKNEQYF
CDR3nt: TGTGCCAGCAGCTTAACCACTAGCGGGAGAAAAAATGAGCAGTACTTC

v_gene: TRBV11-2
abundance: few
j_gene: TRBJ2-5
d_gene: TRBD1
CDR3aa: CASSGTGGWETQYF
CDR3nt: TGTGCCAGCAGCGGGACAGGGGGCTGGGAGACCCAGTACTTC

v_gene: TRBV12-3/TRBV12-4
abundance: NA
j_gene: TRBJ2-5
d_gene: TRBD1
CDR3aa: CASRSLKSGQVETQYF
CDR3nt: TGTGCCAGCAGAAGTCTCAAGAGCGGACAGGTAGAGACCCAGTACTTC

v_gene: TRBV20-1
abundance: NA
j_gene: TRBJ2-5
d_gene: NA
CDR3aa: CSARLGPETQYF
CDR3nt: TGCAGTGCTAGGCTGGGTCCAGAGACCCAGTACTTC

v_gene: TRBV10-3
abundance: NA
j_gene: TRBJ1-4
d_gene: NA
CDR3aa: CAISESAGNPNEKLFF
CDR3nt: TGTGCCATCAGTGAGTCGGCAGGGAACCCCAATGAAAAACTGTTTTTT

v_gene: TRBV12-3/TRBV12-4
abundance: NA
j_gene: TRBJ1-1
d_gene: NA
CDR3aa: CASSLSGGRDTEAFF
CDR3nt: TGTGCCAGCAGTTTATCCGGGGGGAGAGACACTGAAGCTTTCTTT

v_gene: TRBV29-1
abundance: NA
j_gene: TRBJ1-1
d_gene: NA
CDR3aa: CSVCWWDTEAFF
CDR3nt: TGCAGCGTTTGCTGGTGGGACACTGAAGCTTTCTTT

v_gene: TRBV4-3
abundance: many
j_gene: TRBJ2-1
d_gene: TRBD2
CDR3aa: CASSQGLAGGGPYNEQFF
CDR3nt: TGCGCCAGCAGCCAGGGCCTAGCGGGAGGGGGCCCCTACAATGAGCAGTTCTTC

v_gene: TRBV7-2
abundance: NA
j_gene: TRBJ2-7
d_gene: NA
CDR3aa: CASSLGIHEQYF
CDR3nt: TGTGCCAGCAGCTTGGGGATCCACGAGCAGTACTTC

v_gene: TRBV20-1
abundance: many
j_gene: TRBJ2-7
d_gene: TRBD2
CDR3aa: CSGSGRPYEQYF
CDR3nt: TGCAGTGGGAGCGGGAGACCTTACGAGCAGTACTTC

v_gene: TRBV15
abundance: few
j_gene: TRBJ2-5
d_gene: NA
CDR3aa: CATSRELQGEQYF
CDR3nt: TGTGCCACCAGCAGAGAACTACAGGGAGAGCAGTACTTC

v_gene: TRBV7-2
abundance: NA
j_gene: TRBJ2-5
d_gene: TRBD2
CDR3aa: CASSSSRLAGGQETQYF
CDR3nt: TGTGCCAGCAGCTCATCAAGACTAGCGGGGGGCCAAGAGACCCAGTACTTC

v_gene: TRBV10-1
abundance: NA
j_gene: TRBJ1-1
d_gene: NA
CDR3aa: CASSGVRGTEAFF
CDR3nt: TGCGCCAGCAGTGGAGTAAGGGGTACTGAAGCTTTCTTT

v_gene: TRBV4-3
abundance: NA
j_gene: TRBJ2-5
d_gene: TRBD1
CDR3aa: CASSPSIGQGLNDEQYF
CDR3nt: TGCGCCAGCAGCCCCAGCATTGGACAGGGGCTTAATGATGAGCAGTACTTC

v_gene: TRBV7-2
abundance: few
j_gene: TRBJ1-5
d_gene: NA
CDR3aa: CASSLALRAQPQHF
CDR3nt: TGTGCCAGCAGCTTAGCGCTCCGGGCCCAGCCCCAGCATTTT

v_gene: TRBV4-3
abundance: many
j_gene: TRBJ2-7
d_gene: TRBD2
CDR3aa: CASSQVLAGAYEQYF
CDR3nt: TGCGCCAGCAGCCAAGTTTTAGCGGGAGCCTACGAGCAGTACTTC

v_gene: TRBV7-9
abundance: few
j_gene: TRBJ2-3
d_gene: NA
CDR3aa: CASSGVVGAGTDTQYF
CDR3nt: TGTGCCAGCAGCGGAGTCGTGGGCGCGGGTACAGATACGCAGTATTTT

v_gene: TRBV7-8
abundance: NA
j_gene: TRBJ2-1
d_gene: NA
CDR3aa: CASSLVRRLALGNEQFF
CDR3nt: TGTGCCAGCAGCTTAGTTCGGCGGCTAGCTCTTGGTAATGAGCAGTTCTTC

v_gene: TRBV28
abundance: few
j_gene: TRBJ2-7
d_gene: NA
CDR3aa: CASTTPSSYEQYF
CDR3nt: TGTGCCAGCACTACTCCCAGCTCCTACGAGCAGTACTTC

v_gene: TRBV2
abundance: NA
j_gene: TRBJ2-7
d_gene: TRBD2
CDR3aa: CASTALAGGGEQYF
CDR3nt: TGTGCCAGCACCGCGCTAGCGGGAGGCGGTGAGCAGTACTTC

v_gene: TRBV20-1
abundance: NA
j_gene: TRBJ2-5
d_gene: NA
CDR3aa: CSACRTNQETQYF
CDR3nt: TGCAGTGCTTGCCGGACTAACCAAGAGACCCAGTACTTC

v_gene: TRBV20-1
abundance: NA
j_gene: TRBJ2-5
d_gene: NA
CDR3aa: CSAPARGGETQYF
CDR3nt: TGCAGTGCACCGGCCAGGGGAGGAGAGACCCAGTACTTC

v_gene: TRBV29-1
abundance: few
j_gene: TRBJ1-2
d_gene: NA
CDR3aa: CSVQVNYGYTF
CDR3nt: TGCAGCGTTCAGGTTAACTATGGCTACACCTTC

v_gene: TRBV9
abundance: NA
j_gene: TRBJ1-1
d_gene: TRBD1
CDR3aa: CASSSQGTGEAFF
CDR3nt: TGTGCCAGCAGCTCCCAGGGGACAGGTGAAGCTTTCTTT

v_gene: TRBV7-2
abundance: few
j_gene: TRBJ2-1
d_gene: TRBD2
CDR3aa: CASSFKLAGQNEQFF
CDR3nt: TGTGCCAGCAGCTTCAAACTAGCGGGGCAGAATGAGCAGTTCTTC

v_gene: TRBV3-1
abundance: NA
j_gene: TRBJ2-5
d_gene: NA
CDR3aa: CASSQDGVEETQYF
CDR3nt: TGTGCCAGCAGCCAAGATGGGGTCGAAGAGACCCAGTACTTC

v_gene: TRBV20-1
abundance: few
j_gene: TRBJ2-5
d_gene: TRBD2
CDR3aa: CSAVAGEETQYF
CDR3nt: TGCAGTGCGGTAGCGGGGGAGGAGACCCAGTACTTC

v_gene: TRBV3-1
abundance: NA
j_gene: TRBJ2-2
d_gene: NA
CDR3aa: CASSPQTNTGELFF
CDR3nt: TGTGCCAGCAGCCCCCAGACGAACACCGGGGAGCTGTTTTTT

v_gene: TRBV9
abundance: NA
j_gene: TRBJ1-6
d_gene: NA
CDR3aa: CASSQEGSGTASPLHF
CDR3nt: TGTGCCAGCAGCCAAGAAGGATCAGGAACAGCTTCACCCCTCCACTTT

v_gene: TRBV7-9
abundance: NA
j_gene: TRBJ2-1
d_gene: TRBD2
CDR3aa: CASSWGLTGGNEQFF
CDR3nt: TGTGCCAGCAGCTGGGGGTTAACGGGGGGCAATGAGCAGTTCTTC

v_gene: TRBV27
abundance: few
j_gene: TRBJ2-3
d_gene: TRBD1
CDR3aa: CASNRDRGDTQYF
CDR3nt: TGTGCCAGCAACCGGGACAGGGGAGATACGCAGTATTTT

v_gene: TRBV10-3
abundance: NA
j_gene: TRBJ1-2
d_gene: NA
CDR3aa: CAIGTPEDYGYTF
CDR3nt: TGTGCCATCGGGACCCCAGAGGACTATGGCTACACCTTC

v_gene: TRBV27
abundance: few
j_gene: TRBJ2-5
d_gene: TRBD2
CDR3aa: CASMKASGLRVETQYF
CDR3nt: TGTGCCAGCATGAAGGCTAGCGGGCTACGCGTAGAGACCCAGTACTTC

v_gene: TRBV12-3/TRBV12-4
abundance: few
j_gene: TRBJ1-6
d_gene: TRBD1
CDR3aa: CASRLQGRSYNSPLHF
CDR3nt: TGTGCCAGCAGGTTACAGGGGCGCTCCTATAATTCACCCCTCCACTTT

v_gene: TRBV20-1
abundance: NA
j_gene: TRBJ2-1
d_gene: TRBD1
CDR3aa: CSAPQGQGRNEQFF
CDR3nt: TGCAGTGCCCCCCAGGGACAGGGACGCAATGAGCAGTTCTTC

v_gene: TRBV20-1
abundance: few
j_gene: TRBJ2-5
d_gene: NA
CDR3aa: CSARDVSQETQYF
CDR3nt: TGCAGTGCTAGAGATGTCAGCCAAGAGACCCAGTACTTC

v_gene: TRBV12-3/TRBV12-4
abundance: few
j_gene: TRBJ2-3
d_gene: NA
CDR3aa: CASRAGVQTDTQYF
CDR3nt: TGTGCCAGCAGAGCCGGGGTACAGACAGATACGCAGTATTTT

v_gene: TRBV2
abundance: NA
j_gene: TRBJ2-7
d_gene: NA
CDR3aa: CASSERWRRRYF
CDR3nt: TGTGCCAGCAGTGAAAGGTGGCGGAGGAGGTACTTC

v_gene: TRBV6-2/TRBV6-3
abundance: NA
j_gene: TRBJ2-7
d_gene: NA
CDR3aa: CASRQQQGPYEQYF
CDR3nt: TGTGCCAGCAGACAACAACAGGGCCCCTACGAGCAGTACTTC

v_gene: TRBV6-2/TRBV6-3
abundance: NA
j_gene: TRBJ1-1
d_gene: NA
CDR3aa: CASRQGAEAFF
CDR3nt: TGTGCCAGCAGACAGGGCGCTGAAGCTTTCTTT

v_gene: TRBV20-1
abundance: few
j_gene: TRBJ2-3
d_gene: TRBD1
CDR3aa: CSARGQGADTQYF
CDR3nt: TGCAGTGCTAGAGGGCAGGGGGCAGATACGCAGTATTTT

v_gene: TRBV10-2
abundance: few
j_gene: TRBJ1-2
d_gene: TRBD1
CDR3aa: CASGQGRNYGYTF
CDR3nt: TGCGCCAGCGGACAGGGCAGGAACTATGGCTACACCTTC